This T cell receptor (beta chain) was sequenced for a study of long-term antiretroviral therapy in people with HIV. This clone occurred once. Survey level was the resolution at which the v3.0 immunoSEQ assay ran. The table came from immunoSEQ multiplex PCR; TCRdb's copy has only in-frame clones and leaves some out. Among 10,000 to 13,000 clones listed, approximately 82% were seen once. The CDR3 length is 16 residues. From germline, CDR1 is SGHTA and CDR2 FQGNSA. The V and J ends lost 5 bases and 5 bases, in that order; junction bases with no gene match: 9. The source of this sequence is a man aged 35-49 years with HIV. Source: unsorted PBMCs, taken 1.2 years after starting antiretroviral therapy. The chain has TRBV7-2 and TRBJ2-5, with 12 bases aligning to TRBD2. In DNA form, the CDR3 reads TGTGCCAGCAGCCCCACCCTAGCGGGGGGGCCTGAGACCCAGTACTTC. Translation: CASSPTLAGGPETQYF.